This is a list of T cell receptor beta chains from one sample in a study of T cells in Graves' hyperthyroidism and ophthalmopathy. TCRdb re-analysed the multiplex PCR reads in MiXCR, keeping a single row per CDR3 protein. The sample yields fewer than 600,000 distinct CDR3 sequences, approximately 14% seen once. Sample: blood. These receptors came from a woman in her thirties or forties with Graves' hyperthyroidism. Both conserved end residues are part of each CDR3. The order of the fields is CDR3 DNA, CDR3 protein, J gene, V gene, clone size, D gene. The D gene is left open where the match is weak. Clone size appears in some rows only: once, few, many, or a class for an expanded clone.

TGTGCCACCAGCAGAGAGAGGAGGGAGAAGAGCAATGAGCAGTTCTTC	CATSRERREKSNEQFF	TRBJ2-1	TRBV15	few	.
TGTGCCAGCTCACCGACTAGCGGTATAGCCAAAAACATTCAGTACTTC	CASSPTSGIAKNIQYF	TRBJ2-4	TRBV18	many	TRBD2
TGTGCCAGCAGCCGACGGACAGGGGGAACAGATACGCAGTATTTT	CASSRRTGGTDTQYF	TRBJ2-3	TRBV3-1	many	TRBD1
TGTGCCAGCAGCTTAGCCCTAGCGGGGAGCTCCTACGAGCAGTACTTC	CASSLALAGSSYEQYF	TRBJ2-7	TRBV7-6	many	TRBD2
TGCGCCAGCAGAACCGGGACAGGGGCCTACGAGCAGTACTTC	CASRTGTGAYEQYF	TRBJ2-7	TRBV5-1	many	TRBD1
TGTGCCAGCAGTGCTGGCAGGGTTAACTATGGCTACACCTTC	CASSAGRVNYGYTF	TRBJ1-2	TRBV2	many	.
TGTGCCAGCAGCGTAGATGTTCCGCTGAACACCGGGGAGCTGTTTTTT	CASSVDVPLNTGELFF	TRBJ2-2	TRBV9	many	.
TGTGCCAGCAGCTCCCCGACCGCATTTGGGATCAATGAGCAGTTCTTC	CASSSPTAFGINEQFF	TRBJ2-1	TRBV7-9	many	.
TGTGCCAGCAGTTTCTTTTCGGGGGACAATGAGCAGTTCTTC	CASSFFSGDNEQFF	TRBJ2-1	TRBV12-3/TRBV12-4	few	.
TGCGCCAGCAGCTTGAGTACAGGGGGTTTAGATGGCTACACCTTC	CASSLSTGGLDGYTF	TRBJ1-2	TRBV5-1	many	TRBD1
TGTGCCAGCAGACAAGGGATCGGCGCTGAAGCTTTCTTT	CASRQGIGAEAFF	TRBJ1-1	TRBV12-3/TRBV12-4	many	.
TGTGCCAGCAGCGCAACAGGGGGCGCGAAGGATGAAAAACTGTTTTTT	CASSATGGAKDEKLFF	TRBJ1-4	TRBV7-9	.	TRBD1
TGTGCCAGCAGTCCCGGACAGGGGTCGCTACACGAGCAGTACTTC	CASSPGQGSLHEQYF	TRBJ2-7	TRBV12-3/TRBV12-4	many	TRBD1
TGTGCCAGCAGCGTAGAAGCGCTTAATGAAAAACTGTTTTTT	CASSVEALNEKLFF	TRBJ1-4	TRBV9	few	.
TGCGCCAGCAGCCCTGTCGTGGACACTGAAGCTTTCTTT	CASSPVVDTEAFF	TRBJ1-1	TRBV5-1	.	.
TGTGCCAGCAGCTCGGGACAGGGCATTGGCAACGAGCAGTACTTC	CASSSGQGIGNEQYF	TRBJ2-7	TRBV27	many	TRBD1
TGTGCCAGCAGCTTAGCACTAGCGGGAGTTGAGACCCAGTACTTC	CASSLALAGVETQYF	TRBJ2-5	TRBV7-9	few	TRBD2
TGTGCCAGCAGCCAAGGGACAGGGTCCAATGAGCAGTTCTTC	CASSQGTGSNEQFF	TRBJ2-1	TRBV3-1	many	TRBD1
TGTGCCAGCAGTTTATTGGGTAATCTAGCGGGAGTCACCGGGGAGCTGTTTTTT	CASSLLGNLAGVTGELFF	TRBJ2-2	TRBV2	.	TRBD2
TGTGCCAGCAGCTTAACACAGGGGGCGTCGGGAGAGCAGTACTTC	CASSLTQGASGEQYF	TRBJ2-7	TRBV7-9	few	TRBD1
TGCAGTGCCGCCAGATTTGCCGGGAGAGGGAATGAGCAGTTCTTC	CSAARFAGRGNEQFF	TRBJ2-1	TRBV20-1	many	.
TGTGCCAGCTCACCACGGGGGGGCGATGGCTACACCTTC	CASSPRGGDGYTF	TRBJ1-2	TRBV18	few	.
TGTGCCAGCAGTTGGGGGCATAACACTGAAGCTTTCTTT	CASSWGHNTEAFF	TRBJ1-1	TRBV12-3/TRBV12-4	few	.
TGTGCCAGCAGTGGTCAGGGGGCTGCTGGAAACACCATATATTTT	CASSGQGAAGNTIYF	TRBJ1-3	TRBV6-2/TRBV6-3	.	TRBD1
TGTGCCAGCAGCGTAGATGACGGGAGGCAGTACGGGGAGCAGTACTTC	CASSVDDGRQYGEQYF	TRBJ2-7	TRBV9	many	TRBD2
TGTGCCAGCAGCTTAGCGCACATGAACACTGAAGCTTTCTTT	CASSLAHMNTEAFF	TRBJ1-1	TRBV7-8	few	.
TGCAGTGCTAGAGGTTCGAGCGGGACCTCAGATACGCAGTATTTT	CSARGSSGTSDTQYF	TRBJ2-3	TRBV20-1	many	TRBD2
TGTGCCAGCAGTTTTGCGGGACCCACCTACGAGCAGTACTTC	CASSFAGPTYEQYF	TRBJ2-7	TRBV28	.	.
TGTGCCAGCTCACCAATAGGGGGACCAGATACGCAGTATTTT	CASSPIGGPDTQYF	TRBJ2-3	TRBV18	few	.
TGTGCCAGCAGTCCCCAGGGGTTCGGTTGGAATCAGCCCCAGCATTTT	CASSPQGFGWNQPQHF	TRBJ1-5	TRBV12-3/TRBV12-4	few	.
TGTGCCACCAGAACAGGGGACACCACTGAAGCTTTCTTT	CATRTGDTTEAFF	TRBJ1-1	TRBV24-1	many	TRBD1
TGCGCCAGCAGCCAGTATAGCGGGAGACAACGACCAGATACGCAGTATTTT	CASSQYSGRQRPDTQYF	TRBJ2-3	TRBV4-1	few	TRBD2
TGTGCCAGCAGTTTAGTTTATAGCGGGAAAGTCGGGGAGCTGTTTTTT	CASSLVYSGKVGELFF	TRBJ2-2	TRBV12-3/TRBV12-4	many	TRBD2
TGCGCCAGCGGCTTCCTAGCGGGAGAAGACTCTGGGGCCAACGTCCTGACTTTC	CASGFLAGEDSGANVLTF	TRBJ2-6	TRBV5-1	.	TRBD2
TGTGCCAGCAGGCTGACTAGCGGGGTCGCAGATACGCAGTATTTT	CASRLTSGVADTQYF	TRBJ2-3	TRBV12-3/TRBV12-4	many	TRBD2
TGCAGCGTTGCAGCGACTAGTGGAGAGACCCAGTACTTC	CSVAATSGETQYF	TRBJ2-5	TRBV29-1	.	.
TGTGCCAGCAGCTTAGGAGGGACAGGGGAATGGCCCCAGCATTTT	CASSLGGTGEWPQHF	TRBJ1-5	TRBV7-9	.	TRBD1
TGTGCCACCAGACGACAGGGGTATGAAAAACTGTTTTTT	CATRRQGYEKLFF	TRBJ1-4	TRBV15	.	TRBD1